The clone carrying this T cell receptor (beta chain) was counted many times. Its antigen is not identified. TCR beta CDR3 regions were amplified from RNA. An initial round of RT-PCR targeting the TCR CDR3 relied on the HTBI primer set. TCRdb called the multiplex PCR reads again in MiXCR, with one record for every CDR3 protein. This sample yields 500,000 or so distinct CDR3 sequences, of which 17% are seen a single time; approximately 18% belongs to the top ten. These data come from a study of T cells in Graves' hyperthyroidism and ophthalmopathy. Study-level points and caveats: Ophthalmopathy was distinguished from stable hyperthyroidism by 13 V-J signatures.

Out of 10 ml of fresh peripheral blood came the PBMCs. Germline values: CDR1 SGHTA, CDR2 FQGTGA. This CDR3 spans 13 amino acids. V lost 4 bases and J 2 bases, leaving 9 bases between the germline ends. The clonotype comes from a woman under 30 with Graves' ophthalmopathy. The chain joins TRBV7-3 to TRBJ2-7, with a weak D call TRBD2 (5 bases). The sample taken for sequencing was blood. CDR3 protein: CASSSDGAYEQYF. The CDR3 DNA is TGTGCCAGCAGCTCCGACGGGGCCTACGAGCAGTACTTC.